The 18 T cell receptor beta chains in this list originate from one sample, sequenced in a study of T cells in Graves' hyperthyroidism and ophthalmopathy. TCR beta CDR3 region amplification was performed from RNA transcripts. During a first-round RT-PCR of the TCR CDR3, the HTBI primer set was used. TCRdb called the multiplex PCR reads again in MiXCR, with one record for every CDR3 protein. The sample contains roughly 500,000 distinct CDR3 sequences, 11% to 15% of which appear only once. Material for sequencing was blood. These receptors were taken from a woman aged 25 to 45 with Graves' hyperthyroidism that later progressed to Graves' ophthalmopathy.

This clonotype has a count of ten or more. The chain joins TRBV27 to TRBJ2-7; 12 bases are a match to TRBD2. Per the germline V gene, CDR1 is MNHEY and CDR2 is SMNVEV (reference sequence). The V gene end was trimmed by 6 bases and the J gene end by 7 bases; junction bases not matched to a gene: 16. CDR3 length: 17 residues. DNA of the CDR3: TGTGCCAGCAGACCGACCCCGCTGCTAGCGGGAGGGCAGGAGCAGTACTTC. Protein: CASRPTPLLAGGQEQYF.

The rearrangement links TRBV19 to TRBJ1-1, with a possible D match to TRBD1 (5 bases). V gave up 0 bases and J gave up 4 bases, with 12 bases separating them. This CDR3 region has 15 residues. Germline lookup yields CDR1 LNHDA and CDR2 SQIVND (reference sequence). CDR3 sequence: CASSIEGRDPTEAFF. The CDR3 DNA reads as TGTGCCAGTAGTATAGAGGGCAGGGATCCCACTGAAGCTTTCTTT.

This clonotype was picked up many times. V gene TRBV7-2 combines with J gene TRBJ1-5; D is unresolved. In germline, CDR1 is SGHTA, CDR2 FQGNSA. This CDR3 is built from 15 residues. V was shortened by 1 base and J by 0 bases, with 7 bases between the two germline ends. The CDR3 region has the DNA TGTGCCAGCAGCTTAGACCGGGATAGCAATCAGCCCCAGCATTTT. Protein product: CASSLDRDSNQPQHF.

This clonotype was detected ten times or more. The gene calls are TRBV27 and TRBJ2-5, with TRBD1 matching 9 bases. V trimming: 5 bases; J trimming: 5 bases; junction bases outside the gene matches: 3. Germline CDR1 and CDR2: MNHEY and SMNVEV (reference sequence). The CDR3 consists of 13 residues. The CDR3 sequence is CASSDRGKETQYF. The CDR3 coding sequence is TGTGCCAGCAGTGACAGGGGGAAGGAGACCCAGTACTTC.

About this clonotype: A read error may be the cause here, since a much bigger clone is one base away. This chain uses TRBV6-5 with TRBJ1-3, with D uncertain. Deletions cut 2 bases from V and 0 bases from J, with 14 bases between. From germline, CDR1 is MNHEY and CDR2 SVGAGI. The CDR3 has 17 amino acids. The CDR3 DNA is TGTGCCAGCAGTTACGACCCTTTGAGAAGCTCTGGAAACACCATATATTTT. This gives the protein CASSYDPLRSSGNTIYF.

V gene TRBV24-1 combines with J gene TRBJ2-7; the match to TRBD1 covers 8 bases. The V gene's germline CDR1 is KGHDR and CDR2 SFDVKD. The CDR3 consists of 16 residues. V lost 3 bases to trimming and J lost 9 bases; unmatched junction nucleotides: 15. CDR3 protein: CATSDPRTGTIARQYF. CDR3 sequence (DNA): TGTGCCACCAGTGATCCGAGGACAGGGACCATAGCGAGGCAGTACTTC.

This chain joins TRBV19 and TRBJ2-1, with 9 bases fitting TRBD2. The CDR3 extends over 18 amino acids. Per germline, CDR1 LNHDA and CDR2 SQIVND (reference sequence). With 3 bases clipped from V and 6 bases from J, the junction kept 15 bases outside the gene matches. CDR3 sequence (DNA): TGTGCCAGTAGTATTTGGGGTGACGGGCGGGAGGGCCGCAATGAGCAGTTCTTC. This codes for CASSIWGDGREGRNEQFF.

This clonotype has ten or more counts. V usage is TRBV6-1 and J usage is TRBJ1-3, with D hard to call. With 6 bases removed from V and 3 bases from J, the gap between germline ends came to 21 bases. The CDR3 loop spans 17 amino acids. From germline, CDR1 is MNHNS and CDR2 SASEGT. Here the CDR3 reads CASSSSKGLRVGNTIYF. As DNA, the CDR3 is TGTGCCAGCAGCTCCTCGAAAGGACTGAGGGTTGGAAACACCATATATTTT.

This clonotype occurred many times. Written as DNA, the CDR3 is TGTGCCAGCAGTTATGGAGGAAGAGAGACCCAGTACTTC. Translating it yields CASSYGGRETQYF. The chain employs TRBV27 and TRBJ2-5; D might be TRBD2 (5 bases). V lost 4 bases and J lost 4, with 10 bases in between. CDR1 MNHEY and CDR2 SMNVEV come from the germline V gene (reference sequence). The CDR3 is 13 residues long.

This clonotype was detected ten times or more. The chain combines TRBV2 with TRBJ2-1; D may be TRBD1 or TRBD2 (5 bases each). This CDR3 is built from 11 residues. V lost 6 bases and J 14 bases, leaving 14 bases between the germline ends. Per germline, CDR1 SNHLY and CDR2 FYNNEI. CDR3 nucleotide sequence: TGTGCCAGCAGAGACCCGGGGCCGAAGTTCTTC. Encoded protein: CASRDPGPKFF.

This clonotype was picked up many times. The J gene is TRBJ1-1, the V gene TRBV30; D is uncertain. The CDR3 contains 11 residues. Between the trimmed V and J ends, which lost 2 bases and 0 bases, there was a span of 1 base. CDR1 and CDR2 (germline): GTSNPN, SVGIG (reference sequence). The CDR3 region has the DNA TGTGCCTGGAGTATGAACACTGAAGCTTTCTTT. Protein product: CAWSMNTEAFF.

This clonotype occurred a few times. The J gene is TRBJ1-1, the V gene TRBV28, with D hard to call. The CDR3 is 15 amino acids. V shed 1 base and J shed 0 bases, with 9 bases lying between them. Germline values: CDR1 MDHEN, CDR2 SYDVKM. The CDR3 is CASSLSQVVNTEAFF. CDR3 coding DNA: TGTGCCAGCAGTTTATCCCAGGTCGTGAACACTGAAGCTTTCTTT.

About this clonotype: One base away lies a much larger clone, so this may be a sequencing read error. CDR3 DNA sequence: TGTGCTAGTAAGGGGAGTCCCAACACTGAAGCTTTCTTT. This translates into CASKGSPNTEAFF. V gene TRBV12-5 combines with J gene TRBJ1-1; D is possibly TRBD1 (5 bases). CDR1 LGHNT and CDR2 FRNRAP come from the germline V gene. There are 13 residues in the CDR3. The V end lost 8 bases, the J end lost 2 bases, and 12 bases lay between the germline ends.

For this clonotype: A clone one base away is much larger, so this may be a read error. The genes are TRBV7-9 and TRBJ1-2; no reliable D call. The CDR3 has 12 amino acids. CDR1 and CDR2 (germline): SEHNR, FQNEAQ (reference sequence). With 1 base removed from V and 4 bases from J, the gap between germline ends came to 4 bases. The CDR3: CASSLESYGYTF. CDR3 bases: TGTGCCAGCAGCTTAGAAAGCTATGGCTACACCTTC.

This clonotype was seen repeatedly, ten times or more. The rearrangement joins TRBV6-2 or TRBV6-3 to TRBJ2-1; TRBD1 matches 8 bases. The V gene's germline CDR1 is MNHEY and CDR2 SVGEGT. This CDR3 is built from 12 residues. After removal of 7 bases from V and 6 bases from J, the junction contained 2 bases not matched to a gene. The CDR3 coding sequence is TGTGCCAGCACAGACAGGGGCAATGAGCAGTTCTTC. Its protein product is CASTDRGNEQFF.

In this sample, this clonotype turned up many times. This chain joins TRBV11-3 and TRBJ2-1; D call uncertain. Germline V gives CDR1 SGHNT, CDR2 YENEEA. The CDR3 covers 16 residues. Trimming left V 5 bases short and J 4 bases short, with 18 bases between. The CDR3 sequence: CASSHRTSRAYNEQFF. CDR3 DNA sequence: TGTGCCAGCAGCCACCGGACCTCCCGGGCGTACAATGAGCAGTTCTTC.

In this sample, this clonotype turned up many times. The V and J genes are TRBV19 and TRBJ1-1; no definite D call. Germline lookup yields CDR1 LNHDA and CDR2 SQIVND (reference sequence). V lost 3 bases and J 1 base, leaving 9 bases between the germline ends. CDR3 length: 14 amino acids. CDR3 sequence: CASSIWGRNTEAFF. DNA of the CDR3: TGTGCCAGTAGTATCTGGGGTAGGAACACTGAAGCTTTCTTT.

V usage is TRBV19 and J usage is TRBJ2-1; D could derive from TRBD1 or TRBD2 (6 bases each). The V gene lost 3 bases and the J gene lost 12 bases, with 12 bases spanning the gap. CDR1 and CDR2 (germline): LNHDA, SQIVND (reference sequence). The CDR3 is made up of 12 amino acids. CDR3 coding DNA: TGTGCCAGTAGTATGAACGGGGGCAGGCAGTTCTTC. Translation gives CASSMNGGRQFF.